This T cell receptor (beta chain) was identified in a study of blood T cells in healthy people across ages. CDR3 length: 12 residues. The V end lost 5 bases, the J end lost 5 bases, and 13 bases lay between the germline ends. Germline CDR1 and CDR2: DFQATT and SNEGSKA (reference sequence). The draw of peripheral blood yielded ten milliliters from each donor. A second PCR of about 7 to 12 cycles used a sample-barcoded 5' primer and a J-beta primer mix. All samples yielded 3 million or more CDR3-containing paired-end reads. TCRdb passed the 5' RACE reads through MiXCR, listing each CDR3 protein once. The sample consists of 1.5 million to 2 million distinct CDR3 sequences, roughly 43% of them appearing once.

The sequence came from a human donor in good health. Sequenced input: blood. This chain uses TRBV20-1 with TRBJ2-7; no clear D. CDR3 amino acids: CSAVNPRNEQYF. For the CDR3, the DNA is TGCAGTGCTGTGAATCCTCGGAACGAGCAGTACTTC.